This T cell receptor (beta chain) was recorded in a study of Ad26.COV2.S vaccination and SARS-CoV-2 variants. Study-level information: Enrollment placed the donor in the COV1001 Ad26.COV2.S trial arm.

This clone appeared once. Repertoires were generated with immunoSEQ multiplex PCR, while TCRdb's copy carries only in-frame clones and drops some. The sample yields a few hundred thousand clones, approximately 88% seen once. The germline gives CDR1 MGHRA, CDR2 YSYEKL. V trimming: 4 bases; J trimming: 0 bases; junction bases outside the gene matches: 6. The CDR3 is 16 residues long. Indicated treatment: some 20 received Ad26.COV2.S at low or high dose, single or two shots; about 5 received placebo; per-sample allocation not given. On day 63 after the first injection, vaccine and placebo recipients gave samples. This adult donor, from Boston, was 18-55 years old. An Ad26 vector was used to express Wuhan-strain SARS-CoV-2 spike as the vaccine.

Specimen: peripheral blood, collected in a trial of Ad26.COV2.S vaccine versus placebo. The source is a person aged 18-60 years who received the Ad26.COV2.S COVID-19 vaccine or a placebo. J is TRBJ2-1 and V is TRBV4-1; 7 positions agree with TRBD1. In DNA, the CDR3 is TGCGCCAGCAGCCGCCTCCGGGACAGCTCCTACAATGAGCAGTTCTTC. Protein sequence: CASSRLRDSSYNEQFF.